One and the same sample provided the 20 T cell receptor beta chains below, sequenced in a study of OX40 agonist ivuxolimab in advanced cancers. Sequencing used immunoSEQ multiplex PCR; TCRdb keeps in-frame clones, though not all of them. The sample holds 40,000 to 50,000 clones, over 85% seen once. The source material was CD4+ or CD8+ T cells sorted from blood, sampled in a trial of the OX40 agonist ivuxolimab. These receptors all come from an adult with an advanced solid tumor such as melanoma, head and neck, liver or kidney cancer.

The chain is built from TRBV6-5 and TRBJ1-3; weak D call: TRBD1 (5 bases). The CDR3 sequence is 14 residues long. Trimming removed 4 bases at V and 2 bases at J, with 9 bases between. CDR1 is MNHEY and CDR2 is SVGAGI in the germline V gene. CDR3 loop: CASSWRGTGNTIYF. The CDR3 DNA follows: TGTGCCAGCAGTTGGCGGGGGACTGGAAACACCATATATTTT.

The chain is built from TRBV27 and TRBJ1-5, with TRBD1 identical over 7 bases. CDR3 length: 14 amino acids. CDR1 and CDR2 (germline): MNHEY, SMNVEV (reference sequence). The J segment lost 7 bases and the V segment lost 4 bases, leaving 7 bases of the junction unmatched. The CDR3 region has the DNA TGTGCCAGCAGTTCACAGGGGTCGTACCAGCCCCAGCATTTT. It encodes CASSSQGSYQPQHF.

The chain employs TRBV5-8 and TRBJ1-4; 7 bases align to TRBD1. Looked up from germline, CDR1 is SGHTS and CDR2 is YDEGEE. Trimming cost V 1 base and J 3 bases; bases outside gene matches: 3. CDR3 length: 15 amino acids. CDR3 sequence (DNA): TGTGCCAGCAGCTTGACAGGGGCTTCTAATGAAAAACTGTTTTTT. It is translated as CASSLTGASNEKLFF.

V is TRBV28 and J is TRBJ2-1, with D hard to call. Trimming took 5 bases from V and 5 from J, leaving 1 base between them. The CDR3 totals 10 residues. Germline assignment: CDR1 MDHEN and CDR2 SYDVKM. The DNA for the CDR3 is TGTGCCAGCAGTGACAATGAGCAGTTCTTC. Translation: CASSDNEQFF. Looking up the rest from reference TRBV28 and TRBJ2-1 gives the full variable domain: DVKVTQSSRYLVKRTGEKVFLECVQDMDHENMFWYRQDPGLGLRLIYFSYDVKMKEKGDIPEGYSVSREKKERFSLILESASTNQTSMYLCASSDNEQFFGPGTRLTVL.

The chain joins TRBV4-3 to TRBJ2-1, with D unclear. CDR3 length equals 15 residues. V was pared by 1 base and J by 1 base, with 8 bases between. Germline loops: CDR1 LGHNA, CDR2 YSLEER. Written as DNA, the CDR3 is TGCGCCAGCAGCCAAGGGACCCCATCCTACAATGAGCAGTTCTTC. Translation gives CASSQGTPSYNEQFF.

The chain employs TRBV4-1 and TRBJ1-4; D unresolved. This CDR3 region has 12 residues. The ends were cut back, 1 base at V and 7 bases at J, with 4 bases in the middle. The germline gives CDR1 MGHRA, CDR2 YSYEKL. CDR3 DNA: TGCGCCAGCAGCCAAGGAGGTGAAAAACTGTTTTTT. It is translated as CASSQGGEKLFF.

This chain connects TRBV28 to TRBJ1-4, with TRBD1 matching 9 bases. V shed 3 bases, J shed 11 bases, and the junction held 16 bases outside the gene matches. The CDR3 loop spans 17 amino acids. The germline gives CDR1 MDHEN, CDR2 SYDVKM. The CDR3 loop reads CASSLGRTGASGEKLFF. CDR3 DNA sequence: TGTGCCAGCAGTTTGGGACGGACAGGGGCAAGTGGTGAGAAACTGTTTTTT.

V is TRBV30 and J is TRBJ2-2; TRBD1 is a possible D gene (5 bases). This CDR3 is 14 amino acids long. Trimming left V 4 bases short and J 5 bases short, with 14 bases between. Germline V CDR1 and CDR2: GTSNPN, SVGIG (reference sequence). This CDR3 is CAWKAGLGTGELFF. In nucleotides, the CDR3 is TGTGCCTGGAAAGCAGGGCTGGGGACCGGGGAGCTGTTTTTT.

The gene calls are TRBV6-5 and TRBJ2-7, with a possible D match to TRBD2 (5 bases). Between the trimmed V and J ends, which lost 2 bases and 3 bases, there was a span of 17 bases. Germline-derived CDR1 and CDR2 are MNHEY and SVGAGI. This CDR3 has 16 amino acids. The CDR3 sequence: CASSYRFTGNVYEQYF. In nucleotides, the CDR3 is TGTGCCAGCAGTTACCGCTTTACCGGGAACGTCTACGAGCAGTACTTC.

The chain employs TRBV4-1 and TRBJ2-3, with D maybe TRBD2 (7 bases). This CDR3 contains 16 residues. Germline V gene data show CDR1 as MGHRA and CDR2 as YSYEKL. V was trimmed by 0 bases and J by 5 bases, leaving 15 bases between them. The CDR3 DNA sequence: TGCGCCAGCAGCCAAGATAGGGCGGGGGCCCGAGATACGCAGTATTTT. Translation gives CASSQDRAGARDTQYF.

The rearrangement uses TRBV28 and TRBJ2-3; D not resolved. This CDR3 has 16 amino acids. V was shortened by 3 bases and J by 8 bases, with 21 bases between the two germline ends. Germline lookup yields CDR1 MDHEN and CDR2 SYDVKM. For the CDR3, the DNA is TGTGCCAGCAGTTTGAGGCGATCTAGTTCCATAGGTACGCAGTATTTT. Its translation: CASSLRRSSSIGTQYF.

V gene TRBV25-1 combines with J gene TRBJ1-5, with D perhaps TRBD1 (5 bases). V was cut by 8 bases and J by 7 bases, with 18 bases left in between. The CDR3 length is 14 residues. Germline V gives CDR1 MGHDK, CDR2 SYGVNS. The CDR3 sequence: CASSPREIRQPQHF. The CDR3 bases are TGTGCCAGCTCGCCCAGGGAGATTCGACAGCCCCAGCATTTT.

This chain's CDR3 is CASSPSPYEQYF. CDR3 nucleotides: TGTGCCAGCAGCCCGAGCCCCTACGAGCAGTACTTC. This chain joins TRBV6-5 and TRBJ2-7; no definite D call. The V end lost 6 bases, the J end lost 2 bases, and 8 bases lay between the germline ends. CDR1 is MNHEY, CDR2 SVGAGI, per germline. This CDR3 is 12 amino acids long.

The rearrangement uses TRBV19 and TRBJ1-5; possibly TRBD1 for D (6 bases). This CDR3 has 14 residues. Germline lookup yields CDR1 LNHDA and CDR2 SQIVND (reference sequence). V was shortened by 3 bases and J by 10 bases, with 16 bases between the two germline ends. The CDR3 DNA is TGTGCCAGTAGTATCACAGGTTTGGGACAACCCCAGCATTTT. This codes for CASSITGLGQPQHF.

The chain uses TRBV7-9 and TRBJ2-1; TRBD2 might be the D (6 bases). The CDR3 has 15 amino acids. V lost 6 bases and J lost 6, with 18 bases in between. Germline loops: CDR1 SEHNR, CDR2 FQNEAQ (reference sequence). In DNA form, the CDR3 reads TGTGCCAGCAGTCGTAGGGACTCAAACGCCAATGAGCAGTTCTTC. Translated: CASSRRDSNANEQFF.

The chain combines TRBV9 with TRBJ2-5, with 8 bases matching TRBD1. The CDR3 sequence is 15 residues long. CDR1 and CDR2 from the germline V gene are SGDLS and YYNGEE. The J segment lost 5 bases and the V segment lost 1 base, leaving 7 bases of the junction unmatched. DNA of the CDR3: TGTGCCAGCAGCGTACAGGGGGCTGCTGTGGAGACCCAGTACTTC. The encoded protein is CASSVQGAAVETQYF.

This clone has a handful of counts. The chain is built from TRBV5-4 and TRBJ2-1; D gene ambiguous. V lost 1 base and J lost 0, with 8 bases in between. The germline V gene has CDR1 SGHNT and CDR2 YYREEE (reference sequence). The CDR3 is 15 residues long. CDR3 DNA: TGTGCCAGCAGCTTGTTCGGAGACTCCTACAATGAGCAGTTCTTC. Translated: CASSLFGDSYNEQFF. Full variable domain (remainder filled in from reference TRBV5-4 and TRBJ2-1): ETGVTQSPTHLIKTRGQQVTLRCSSQSGHNTVSWYQQALGQGPQFIFQYYREEENGRGNFPPRFSGLQFPNYSSELNVNALELDDSALYLCASSLFGDSYNEQFFGPGTRLTVL.

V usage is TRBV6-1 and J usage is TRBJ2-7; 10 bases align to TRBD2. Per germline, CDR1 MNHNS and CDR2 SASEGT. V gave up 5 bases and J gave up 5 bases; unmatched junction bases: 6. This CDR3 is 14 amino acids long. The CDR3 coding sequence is TGTGCCAGCAGTCAAAGCGGGGGGGTAAACGAGCAGTACTTC. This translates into CASSQSGGVNEQYF.

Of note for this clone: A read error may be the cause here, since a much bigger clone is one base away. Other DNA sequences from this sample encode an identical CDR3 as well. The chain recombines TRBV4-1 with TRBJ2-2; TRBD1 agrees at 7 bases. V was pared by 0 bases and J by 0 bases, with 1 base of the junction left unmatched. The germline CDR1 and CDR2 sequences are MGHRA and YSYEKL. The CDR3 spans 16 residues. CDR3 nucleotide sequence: TGCGCCAGCAGCCAAGAAGGGGGCGCGAACACCGGGGAGCTGTTTTTT. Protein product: CASSQEGGANTGELFF.

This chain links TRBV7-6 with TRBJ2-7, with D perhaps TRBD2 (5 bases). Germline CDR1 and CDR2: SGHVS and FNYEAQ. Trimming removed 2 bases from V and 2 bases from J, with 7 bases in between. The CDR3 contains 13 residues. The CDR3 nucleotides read TGTGCCAGCAGCTTAAAGGAGGCCTACGAGCAGTACTTC. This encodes CASSLKEAYEQYF.